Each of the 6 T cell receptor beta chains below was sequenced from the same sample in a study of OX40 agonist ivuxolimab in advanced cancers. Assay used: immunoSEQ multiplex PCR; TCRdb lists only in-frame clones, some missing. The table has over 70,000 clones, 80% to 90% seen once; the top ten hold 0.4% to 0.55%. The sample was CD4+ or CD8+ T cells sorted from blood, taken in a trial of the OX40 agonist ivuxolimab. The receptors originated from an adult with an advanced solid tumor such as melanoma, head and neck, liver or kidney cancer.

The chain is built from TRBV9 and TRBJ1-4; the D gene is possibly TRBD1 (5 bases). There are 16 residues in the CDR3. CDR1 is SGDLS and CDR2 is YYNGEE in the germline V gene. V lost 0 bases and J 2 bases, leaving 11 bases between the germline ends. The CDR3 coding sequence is TGTGCCAGCAGCGTAGATCCGGACAACACTAATGAAAAACTGTTTTTT. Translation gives CASSVDPDNTNEKLFF.

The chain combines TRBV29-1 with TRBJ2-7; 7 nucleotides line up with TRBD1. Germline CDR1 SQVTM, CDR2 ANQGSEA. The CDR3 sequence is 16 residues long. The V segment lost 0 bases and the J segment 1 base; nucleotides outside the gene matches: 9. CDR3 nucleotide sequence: TGCAGCGTTGAAGATCAAGGGCCGGGACAGTCCTACGAGCAGTACTTC. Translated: CSVEDQGPGQSYEQYF.

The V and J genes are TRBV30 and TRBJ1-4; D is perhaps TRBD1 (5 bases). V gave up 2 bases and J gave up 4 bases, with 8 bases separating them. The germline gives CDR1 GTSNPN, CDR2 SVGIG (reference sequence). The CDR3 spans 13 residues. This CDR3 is CAWSPDSNEKLFF. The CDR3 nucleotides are TGTGCCTGGAGTCCTGACAGTAATGAAAAACTGTTTTTT. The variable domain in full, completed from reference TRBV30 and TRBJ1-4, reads SQTIHQWPATLVQPVGSPLSLECTVEGTSNPNLYWYRQAAGRGLQLLFYSVGIGQISSEVPQNLSASRPQDRQFILSSKKLLLSDSGFYLCAWSPDSNEKLFFGSGTQLSVL.

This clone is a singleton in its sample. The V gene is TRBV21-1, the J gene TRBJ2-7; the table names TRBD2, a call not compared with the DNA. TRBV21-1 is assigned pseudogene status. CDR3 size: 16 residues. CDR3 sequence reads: CASSNRLAGGHSQQYF. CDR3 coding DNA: TGTGCCAGCAGCAACCGACTAGCGGGAGGCCACTCTCAGCAGTACTTC.

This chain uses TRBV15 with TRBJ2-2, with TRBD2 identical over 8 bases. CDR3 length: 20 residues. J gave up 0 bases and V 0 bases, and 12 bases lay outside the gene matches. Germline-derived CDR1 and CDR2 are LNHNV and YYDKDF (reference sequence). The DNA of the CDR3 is TGTGCCACCAGCAGAGACCGACTAGCGAGAGTATACGCGAACACCGGGGAGCTGTTTTTT. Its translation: CATSRDRLARVYANTGELFF.

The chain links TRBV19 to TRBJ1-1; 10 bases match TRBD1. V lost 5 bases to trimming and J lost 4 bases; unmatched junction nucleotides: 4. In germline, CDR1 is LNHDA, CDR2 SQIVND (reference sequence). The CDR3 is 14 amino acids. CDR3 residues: CASSDRGQGTEAFF. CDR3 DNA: TGTGCCAGTAGTGACAGGGGGCAGGGCACTGAAGCTTTCTTT.